The 16 T cell receptor beta chains listed next were all sequenced from one sample in a study of cytomegalovirus exposure and HLA in healthy donors. Primers: 60 Vbeta forward and 13 Jbeta reverse. Method: immunoSEQ multiplex PCR; TCRdb's copy keeps in-frame clones and lacks some. The sample includes about 140,000 clones, more than 75% of them seen just once. The specimen was PBMCs. The receptor source for this set is a man in his late teens or twenties in good health and CMV-seropositive.

V gene TRBV2 combines with J gene TRBJ1-4; TRBD1 matches 9 bases. This CDR3 is 16 amino acids long. V was pared by 6 bases and J by 8 bases, with 13 bases of the junction left unmatched. Germline V gene sequence: CDR1 SNHLY, CDR2 FYNNEI. The CDR3 here is CASRPTTGGGVEKLFF. The CDR3 nucleotides read TGTGCCAGCAGACCTACCACAGGGGGCGGAGTAGAAAAACTGTTTTTT.

This chain joins TRBV30 and TRBJ2-7; weak D call: TRBD2 (5 bases). CDR3 length: 14 residues. Germline-derived CDR1 and CDR2 are GTSNPN and SVGIG (reference sequence). V was clipped by 5 bases and J by 1 base, with 15 bases between them. CDR3 sequence (DNA): TGTGCCTGGCGGACGGTGGGAGATTCCTACGAGCAGTACTTC. Translation: CAWRTVGDSYEQYF.

This chain joins TRBV5-1 and TRBJ2-6; tentative D call: TRBD1 (5 bases). CDR1 SGHRS and CDR2 YFSETQ come from the germline V gene. V lost 5 bases and J 1 base, leaving 22 bases between the germline ends. The CDR3 covers 19 residues. DNA for the CDR3: TGCGCCAGCAGTCCGGGTACAGGTGACCTATCGTCTGGGGCCAACGTCCTGACTTTC. This codes for CASSPGTGDLSSGANVLTF.

The chain carries TRBV6-5 and TRBJ2-5; D might be TRBD1 (6 bases). The end of the DNA is better explained by TRBJ2-7, so the J call may be wrong. Germline V gives CDR1 MNHEY, CDR2 SVGAGI. The CDR3 consists of 15 residues. The chain's CDR3 is CASSYRGDRTYEQYF. CDR3 DNA: TGTGCCAGCAGTTACCGGGGAGACAGGACCTACGAGCAGTACTTC.

V is TRBV15 and J is TRBJ2-3; no definite D call. V gave up 5 bases and J gave up 2 bases, with 11 bases separating them. The CDR3 length is 14 residues. Germline CDR1 LNHNV, CDR2 YYDKDF (reference sequence). This CDR3 is CATSGLELTDTQYF. CDR3 DNA: TGTGCCACCAGCGGGCTTGAACTCACAGATACGCAGTATTTT.

The DNA of the CDR3 is TGCAGCGTTCGGGAACCTAGCGGGAGGGACAATGAGCAGTTCTTC. Its translation is CSVREPSGRDNEQFF. The gene calls are TRBV29-1 and TRBJ2-1; 12 bases agree with TRBD2. Per germline, CDR1 SQVTM and CDR2 ANQGSEA. The CDR3 has 15 residues. The ends lost 5 bases at V and 5 bases at J; junction bases unmatched: 7.

The rearrangement joins TRBV5-4 to TRBJ2-7, with 9 bases that match TRBD2. The CDR3 contains 14 residues. CDR1 is SGHNT, CDR2 YYREEE, per germline (reference sequence). V shed 3 bases, J shed 1 base, and the junction held 2 bases outside the gene matches. CDR3 amino acids: CASSSTSGSYEQYF. The CDR3 DNA follows: TGTGCCAGCAGCTCGACTAGCGGATCCTACGAGCAGTACTTC. The full variable domain, rest sourced from reference TRBV5-4 and TRBJ2-7, is ETGVTQSPTHLIKTRGQQVTLRCSSQSGHNTVSWYQQALGQGPQFIFQYYREEENGRGNFPPRFSGLQFPNYSSELNVNALELDDSALYLCASSSTSGSYEQYFGPGTRLTVT.

The J gene is TRBJ2-2, the V gene TRBV2; TRBD2 might be the D (7 bases). Trimming pared 3 bases from V and 7 bases from J, leaving 21 bases between. There are 17 residues in the CDR3. Per the germline V gene, CDR1 is SNHLY and CDR2 is FYNNEI. The DNA of the CDR3 is TGTGCCAGCAGTGAGAAAATCCATGAGGGGGGGGGCGGGGAGCTGTTTTTT. Its protein product is CASSEKIHEGGGGELFF.

This rearrangement joins TRBV27 to TRBJ2-7, with D maybe TRBD1 (6 bases). The CDR3 length is 13 residues. CDR1 is MNHEY and CDR2 is SMNVEV in the germline V gene (reference sequence). V was trimmed by 4 bases and J by 2 bases, leaving 9 bases between them. DNA of the CDR3: TGTGCCAGCAGTTACGGACAGACCTACGAGCAGTACTTC. Protein product: CASSYGQTYEQYF.

This chain joins TRBV19 and TRBJ2-7; possible D gene TRBD2, 5 bases. Germline V gene data show CDR1 as LNHDA and CDR2 as SQIVND (reference sequence). Trimming stripped 6 bases from V and 2 bases from J, with 11 bases between. The CDR3 covers 13 residues. The CDR3 is CASSFGLPYEQYF. CDR3 sequence (DNA): TGTGCCAGTAGCTTCGGACTTCCCTACGAGCAGTACTTC.

The V and J genes are TRBV10-3 and TRBJ1-4; 8 bases agree with TRBD1. The CDR3 loop spans 14 amino acids. Germline V gene data show CDR1 as ENHRY and CDR2 as SYGVKD. Trimming at V came to 2 bases and at J to 5 bases, leaving 1 base not matched to a gene. CDR3 DNA: TGTGCCATCAGTGAGACAGGGGGGAATGAAAAACTGTTTTTT. Translating gives CAISETGGNEKLFF.

The chain combines TRBV30 with TRBJ2-7, with D possibly being TRBD2 (5 bases). V dropped 0 bases and J dropped 7 bases, with 10 bases sitting between them. This CDR3 contains 12 residues. Germline CDR1 is GTSNPN and CDR2 is SVGIG (reference sequence). In nucleotides, the CDR3 is TGTGCCTGGAGTGTAAGAGGGATTGAGCAGTACTTC. It encodes CAWSVRGIEQYF.

The chain has TRBV6-1 and TRBJ2-7; D ambiguous. CDR1 is MNHNS and CDR2 is SASEGT in the germline V gene. CDR3 length equals 15 residues. V shed 4 bases and J shed 2 bases, with 15 bases lying between them. CDR3 coding DNA: TGTGCCAGCAGTGGAGGCGGCGGTCGGCCCTACGAGCAGTACTTC. Translating it yields CASSGGGGRPYEQYF.

The table lists this clone with a count of one. The J gene is TRBJ2-7, the V gene TRBV19; tentative D call: TRBD1 (6 bases). This CDR3 is built from 13 residues. Trimming removed 4 bases from V and 5 bases from J, with 12 bases in between. Germline lookup yields CDR1 LNHDA and CDR2 SQIVND (reference sequence). In nucleotides, the CDR3 is TGTGCCAGTAGTACCCTGCAGGGGAACGAGCAGTACTTC. It translates to CASSTLQGNEQYF.

The rearrangement uses TRBV30 and TRBJ1-2; D is possibly TRBD1 (5 bases). Germline assignment: CDR1 GTSNPN and CDR2 SVGIG (reference sequence). CDR3 length equals 14 residues. Trimming pared 4 bases from V and 4 bases from J, leaving 16 bases between. CDR3 sequence: CAWNPGPSLYGYTF. In DNA form, the CDR3 reads TGTGCCTGGAATCCAGGGCCCAGCCTCTATGGCTACACCTTC.

V is TRBV6-5 and J is TRBJ2-3, with 9 bases identical to TRBD1. This CDR3 comprises 14 residues. The junction had 8 bases not matched to a gene; V was cut back by 6 bases and J by 7 bases. CDR1 is MNHEY, CDR2 SVGAGI, per germline. Here the CDR3 reads CASSVHRGQNTQYF. CDR3 in DNA: TGTGCCAGCAGCGTGCACAGGGGGCAAAATACGCAGTATTTT.